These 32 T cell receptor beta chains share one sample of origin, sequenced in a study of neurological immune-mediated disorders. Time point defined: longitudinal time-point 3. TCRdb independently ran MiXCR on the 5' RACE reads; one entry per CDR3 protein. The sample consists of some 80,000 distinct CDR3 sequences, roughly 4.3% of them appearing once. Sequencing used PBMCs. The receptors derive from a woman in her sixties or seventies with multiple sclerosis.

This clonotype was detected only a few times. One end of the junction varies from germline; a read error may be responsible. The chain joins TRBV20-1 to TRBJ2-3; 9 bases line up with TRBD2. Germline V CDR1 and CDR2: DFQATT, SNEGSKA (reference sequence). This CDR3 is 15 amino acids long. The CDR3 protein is CSARGSGGWRDTQYF. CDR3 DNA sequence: TGCAGTGCCAGAGGTAGCGGGGGCTGGAGAGATACGCAGTATTTT.

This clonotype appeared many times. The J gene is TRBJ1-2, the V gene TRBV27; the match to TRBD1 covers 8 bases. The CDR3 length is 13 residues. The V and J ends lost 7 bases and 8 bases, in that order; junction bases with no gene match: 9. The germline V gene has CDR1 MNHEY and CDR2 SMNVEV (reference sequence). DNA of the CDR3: TGTGCCAGCACGACAGGGGCCCGTTCCGGCTACACCTTC. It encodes CASTTGARSGYTF.

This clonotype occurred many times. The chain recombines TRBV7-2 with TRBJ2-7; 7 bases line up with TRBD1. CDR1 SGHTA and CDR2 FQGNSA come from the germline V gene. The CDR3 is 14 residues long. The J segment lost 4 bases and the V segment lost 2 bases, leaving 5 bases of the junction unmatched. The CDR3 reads CASSLWGQRYEQYF. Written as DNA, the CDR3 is TGTGCCAGCAGCTTATGGGGACAGAGGTACGAGCAGTACTTC.

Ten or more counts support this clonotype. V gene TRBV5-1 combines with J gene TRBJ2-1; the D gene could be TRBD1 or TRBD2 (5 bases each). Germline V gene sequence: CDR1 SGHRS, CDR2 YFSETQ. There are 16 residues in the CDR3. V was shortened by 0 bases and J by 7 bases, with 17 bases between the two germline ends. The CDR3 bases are TGCGCCAGCAGCTTGGTTGTCGGGACGGCTAGAAATGAGCAGTTCTTC. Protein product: CASSLVVGTARNEQFF.

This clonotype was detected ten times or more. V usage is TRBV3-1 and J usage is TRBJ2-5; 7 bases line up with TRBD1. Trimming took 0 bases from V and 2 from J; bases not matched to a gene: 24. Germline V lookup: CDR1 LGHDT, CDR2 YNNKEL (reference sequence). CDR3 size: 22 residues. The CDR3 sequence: CASSQDLGWGSGLQGRQETQYF. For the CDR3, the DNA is TGTGCCAGCAGCCAAGATCTAGGATGGGGTTCTGGTTTACAGGGGAGACAAGAGACCCAGTACTTC.

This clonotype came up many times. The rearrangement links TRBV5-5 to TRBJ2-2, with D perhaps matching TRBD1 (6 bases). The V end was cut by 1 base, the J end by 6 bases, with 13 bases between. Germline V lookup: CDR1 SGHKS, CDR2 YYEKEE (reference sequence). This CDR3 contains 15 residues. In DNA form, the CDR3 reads TGTGCCAGCAGCTTGTTGGGACATCAAGCCGGGGAGCTGTTTTTT. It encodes CASSLLGHQAGELFF.

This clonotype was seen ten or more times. As DNA, the CDR3 is TGTGCCTGGAGCACCGGAGATACGCAGTATTTT. Translation: CAWSTGDTQYF. This sequence joins TRBV30 and TRBJ2-3; D unresolved. Germline CDR1 and CDR2: GTSNPN and SVGIG (reference sequence). V was pared by 3 bases and J by 5 bases, with 6 bases between. The CDR3 is 11 residues long.

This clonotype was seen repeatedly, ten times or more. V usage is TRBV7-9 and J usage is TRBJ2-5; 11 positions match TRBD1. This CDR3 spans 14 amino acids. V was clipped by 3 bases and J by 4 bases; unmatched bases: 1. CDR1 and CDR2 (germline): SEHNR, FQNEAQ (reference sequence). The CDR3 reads CASSFGTGGETQYF. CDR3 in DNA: TGTGCCAGCAGCTTCGGGACAGGGGGAGAGACCCAGTACTTC.

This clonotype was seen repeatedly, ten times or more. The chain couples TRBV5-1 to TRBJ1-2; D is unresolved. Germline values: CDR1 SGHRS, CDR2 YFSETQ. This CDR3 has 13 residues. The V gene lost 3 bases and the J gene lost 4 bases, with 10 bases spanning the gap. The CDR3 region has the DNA TGCGCCAGCAGCTCGGACGGAGGCTATGGCTACACCTTC. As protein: CASSSDGGYGYTF. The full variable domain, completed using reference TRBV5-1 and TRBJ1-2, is KAGVTQTPRYLIKTRGQQVTLSCSPISGHRSVSWYQQTPGQGLQFLFEYFSETQRNKGNFPGRFSGRQFSNSRSEMNVSTLELGDSALYLCASSSDGGYGYTFGSGTRLTVV.

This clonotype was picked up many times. Written as DNA, the CDR3 is TGCAGTGCTTATGGCGGGGGGGCCATTTCGGTCACAGATACGCAGTATTTT. This codes for CSAYGGGAISVTDTQYF. V usage is TRBV20-1 and J usage is TRBJ2-3, with 9 positions matching TRBD2. CDR3 size: 17 residues. The V and J ends lost 5 bases and 2 bases, in that order; junction bases with no gene match: 14. Germline-derived CDR1 and CDR2 are DFQATT and SNEGSKA (reference sequence).

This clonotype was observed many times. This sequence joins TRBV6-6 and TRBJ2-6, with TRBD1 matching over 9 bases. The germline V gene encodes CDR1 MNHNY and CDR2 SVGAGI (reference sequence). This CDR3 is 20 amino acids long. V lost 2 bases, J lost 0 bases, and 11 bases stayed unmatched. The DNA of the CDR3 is TGTGCCAGCAGTTACCGCCTCCGGGACAGGGATATCTCTGGGGCCAACGTCCTGACTTTC. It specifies CASSYRLRDRDISGANVLTF.

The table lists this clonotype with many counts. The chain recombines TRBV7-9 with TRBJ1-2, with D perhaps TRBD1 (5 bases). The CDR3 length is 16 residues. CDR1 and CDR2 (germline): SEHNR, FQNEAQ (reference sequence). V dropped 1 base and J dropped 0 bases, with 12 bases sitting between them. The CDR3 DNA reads TGTGCCAGCAGCTTAGTGGGGGTACCCGCTAACTATGGCTACACCTTC. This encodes CASSLVGVPANYGYTF.

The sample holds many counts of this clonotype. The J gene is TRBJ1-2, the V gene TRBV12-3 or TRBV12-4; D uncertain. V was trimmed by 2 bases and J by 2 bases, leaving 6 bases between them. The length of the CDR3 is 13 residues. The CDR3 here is CASSLRENYGYTF. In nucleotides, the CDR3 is TGTGCCAGCAGTTTACGGGAGAACTATGGCTACACCTTC.

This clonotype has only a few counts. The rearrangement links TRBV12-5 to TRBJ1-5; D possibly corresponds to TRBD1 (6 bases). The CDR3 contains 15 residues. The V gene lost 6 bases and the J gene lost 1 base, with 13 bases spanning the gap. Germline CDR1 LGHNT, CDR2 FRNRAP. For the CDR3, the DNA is TGTGCTAGTGGGGGTGGGGGGCGAAGCAATCAGCCCCAGCATTTT. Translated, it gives CASGGGGRSNQPQHF.

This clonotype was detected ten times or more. This chain's CDR3 is CASSGGLAYNEQFF. As DNA, the CDR3 is TGTGCCAGCAGCGGCGGACTAGCTTACAATGAGCAGTTCTTC. V and J are TRBV5-5 and TRBJ2-1, with 8 bases aligning to TRBD2. The J segment lost 4 bases and the V segment lost 4 bases, leaving 4 bases of the junction unmatched. CDR3 length: 14 amino acids. CDR1 SGHKS and CDR2 YYEKEE come from the germline V gene (reference sequence). Using reference TRBV5-5 and TRBJ2-1 for the parts outside the CDR3, the full variable domain is DAGVTQSPTHLIKTRGQQVTLRCSPISGHKSVSWYQQVLGQGPQFIFQYYEKEERGRGNFPDRFSARQFPNYSSELNVNALLLGDSALYLCASSGGLAYNEQFFGPGTRLTVL.

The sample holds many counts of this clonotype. CDR3 DNA: TGCAGTGCTAGAGCGGATAGCAATCAGCCCCAGCATTTT. Translated, it gives CSARADSNQPQHF. The rearrangement uses TRBV20-1 and TRBJ1-5; no clear D gene. CDR1 and CDR2 from the germline V gene are DFQATT and SNEGSKA (reference sequence). This CDR3 is 13 amino acids long. Trimming cost V 1 base and J 0 bases, with 4 bases left between them.

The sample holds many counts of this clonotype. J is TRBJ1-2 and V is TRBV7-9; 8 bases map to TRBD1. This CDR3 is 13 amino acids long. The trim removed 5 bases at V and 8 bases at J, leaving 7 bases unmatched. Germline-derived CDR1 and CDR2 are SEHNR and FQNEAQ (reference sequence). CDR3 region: CASSAVTGVGYTF. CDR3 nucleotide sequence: TGTGCCAGCAGCGCCGTGACAGGGGTGGGCTACACCTTC.

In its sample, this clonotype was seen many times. The DNA of the CDR3 is TGCAGCGTGAACAGGGGAGCTAACTATGGCTACACCTTC. Its translation is CSVNRGANYGYTF. The chain uses TRBV29-1 and TRBJ1-2, with 7 nucleotides matching TRBD1. V lost 6 bases and J lost 0; bases outside the gene matches: 4. Germline CDR1 is SQVTM and CDR2 is ANQGSEA. The CDR3 length is 13 residues.

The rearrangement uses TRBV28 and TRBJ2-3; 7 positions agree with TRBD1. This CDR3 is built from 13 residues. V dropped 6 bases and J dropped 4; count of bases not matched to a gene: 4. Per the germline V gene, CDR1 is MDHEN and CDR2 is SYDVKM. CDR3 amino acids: CASSDRVPDTQYF. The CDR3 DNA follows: TGTGCCAGCAGCGACAGGGTTCCAGATACGCAGTATTTT.

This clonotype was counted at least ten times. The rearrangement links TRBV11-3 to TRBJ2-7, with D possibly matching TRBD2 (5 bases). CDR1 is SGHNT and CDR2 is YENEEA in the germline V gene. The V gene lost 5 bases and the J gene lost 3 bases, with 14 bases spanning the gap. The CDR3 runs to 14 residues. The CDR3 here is CASSPRTGNYEQYF. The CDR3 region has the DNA TGTGCCAGCAGCCCAAGAACCGGGAACTACGAGCAGTACTTC.

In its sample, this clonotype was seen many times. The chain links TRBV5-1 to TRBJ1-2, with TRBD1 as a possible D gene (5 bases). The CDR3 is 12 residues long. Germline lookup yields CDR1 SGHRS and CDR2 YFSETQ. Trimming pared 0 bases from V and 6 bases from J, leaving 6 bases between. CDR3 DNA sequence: TGCGCCAGCAGCTTGGTGGGGGATGGCTACACCTTC. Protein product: CASSLVGDGYTF.

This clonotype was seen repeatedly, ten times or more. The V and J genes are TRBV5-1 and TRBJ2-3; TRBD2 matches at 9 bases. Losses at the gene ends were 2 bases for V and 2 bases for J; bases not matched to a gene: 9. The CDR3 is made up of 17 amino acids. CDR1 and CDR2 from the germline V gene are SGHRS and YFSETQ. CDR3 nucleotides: TGCGCCAGCAGCTTTCCAACCGGGACTAGCCTCACAGATACGCAGTATTTT. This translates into CASSFPTGTSLTDTQYF.

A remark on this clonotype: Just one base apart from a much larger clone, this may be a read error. The CDR3 nucleotides read TGCGCCAGCACCTCGGGACCAAACCAAGAGACCCTGTACTTC. It translates to CASTSGPNQETLYF. The chain links TRBV10-2 to TRBJ2-5; D tentatively reads TRBD1 or TRBD2 (5 bases each). The V gene's germline CDR1 is WSHSY and CDR2 SAAADI. CDR3 length: 14 residues.

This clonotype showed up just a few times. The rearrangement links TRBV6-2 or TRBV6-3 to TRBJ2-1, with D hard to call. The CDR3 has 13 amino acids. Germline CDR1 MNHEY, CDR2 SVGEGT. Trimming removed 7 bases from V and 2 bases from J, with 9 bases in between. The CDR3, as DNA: TGTGCCAGCATCCAGCGTACCTACAATGAGCAGTTCTTC. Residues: CASIQRTYNEQFF.

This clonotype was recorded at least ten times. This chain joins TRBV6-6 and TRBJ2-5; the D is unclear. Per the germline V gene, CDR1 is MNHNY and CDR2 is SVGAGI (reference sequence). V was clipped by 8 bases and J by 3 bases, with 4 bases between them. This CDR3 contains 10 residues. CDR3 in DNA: TGTGCCAGCGGAGAAGAGACCCAGTACTTC. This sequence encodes CASGEETQYF.

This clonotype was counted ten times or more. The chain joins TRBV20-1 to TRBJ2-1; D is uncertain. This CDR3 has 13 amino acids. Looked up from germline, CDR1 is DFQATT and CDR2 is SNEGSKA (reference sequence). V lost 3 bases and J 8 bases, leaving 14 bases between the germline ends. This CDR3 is CSASSRVSDEQFF. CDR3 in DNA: TGCAGTGCTAGCAGTCGGGTGTCGGATGAGCAGTTCTTC.

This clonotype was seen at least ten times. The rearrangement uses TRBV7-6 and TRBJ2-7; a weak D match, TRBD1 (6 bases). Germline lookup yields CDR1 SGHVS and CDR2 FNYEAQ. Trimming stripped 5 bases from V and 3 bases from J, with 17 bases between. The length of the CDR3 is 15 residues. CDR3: CASSPNGQIVYEQYF. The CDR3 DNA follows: TGTGCCAGCAGCCCGAACGGACAGATCGTCTACGAGCAGTACTTC.

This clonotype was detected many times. The CDR3 here is CASSLGSENTEAFF. In DNA form, the CDR3 reads TGTGCCAGCAGCCTGGGGTCTGAGAACACTGAAGCTTTCTTT. The chain links TRBV12-3 or TRBV12-4 to TRBJ1-1; D uncertain. The CDR3 spans 14 residues. V was trimmed by 6 bases and J by 1 base, leaving 12 bases between them.

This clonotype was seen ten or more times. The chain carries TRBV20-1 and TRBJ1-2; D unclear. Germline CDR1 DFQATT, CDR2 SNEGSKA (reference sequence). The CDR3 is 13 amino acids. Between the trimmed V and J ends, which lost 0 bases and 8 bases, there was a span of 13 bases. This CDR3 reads CSARDQSFGGYTF. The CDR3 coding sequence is TGCAGTGCTAGAGATCAGTCATTTGGGGGCTACACCTTC.

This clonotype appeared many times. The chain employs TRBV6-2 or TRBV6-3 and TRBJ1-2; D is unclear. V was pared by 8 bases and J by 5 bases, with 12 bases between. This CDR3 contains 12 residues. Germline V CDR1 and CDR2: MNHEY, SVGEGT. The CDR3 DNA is TGTGCCAGCTCGGACTCATCTTATGGCTACACCTTC. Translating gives CASSDSSYGYTF.

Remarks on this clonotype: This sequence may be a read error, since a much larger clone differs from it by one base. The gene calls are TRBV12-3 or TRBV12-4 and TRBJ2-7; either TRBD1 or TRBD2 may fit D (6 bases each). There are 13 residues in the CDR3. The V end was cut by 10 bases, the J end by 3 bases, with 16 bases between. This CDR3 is CAISRKGGYEQYF. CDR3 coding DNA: TGTGCCATCAGCCGGAAGGGGGGCTACGAGCAGTACTTC.

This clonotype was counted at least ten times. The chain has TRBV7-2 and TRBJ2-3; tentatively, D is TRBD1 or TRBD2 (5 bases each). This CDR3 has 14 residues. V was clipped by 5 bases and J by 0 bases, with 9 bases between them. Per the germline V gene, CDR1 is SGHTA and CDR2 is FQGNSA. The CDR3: CASSRDRSTDTQYF. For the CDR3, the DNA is TGTGCCAGCAGCCGGGACCGAAGCACAGATACGCAGTATTTT.